The 25 T cell receptor beta chains below all came from one sample that was sequenced in a study of T cell responses to AZD1222 COVID-19 vaccine. Method: immunoSEQ multiplex PCR; TCRdb's copy keeps in-frame clones and lacks some. The table shows roughly 150,000 clones, with 90% to 95% occurring only once. The sequences come from peripheral blood, collected on day 0 of AZD1222 vaccination. Every receptor here comes from an adult in good health.

V gene TRBV27 combines with J gene TRBJ1-1; TRBD1 aligns across 8 bases. CDR3 length: 14 residues. Germline V lookup: CDR1 MNHEY, CDR2 SMNVEV (reference sequence). The V and J ends lost 5 bases and 1 base, in that order; junction bases with no gene match: 3. In nucleotides, the CDR3 is TGTGCCAGCAGTGCACAGGGGGAGAACACTGAAGCTTTCTTT. This codes for CASSAQGENTEAFF.

The CDR3 region has the DNA TGTGCCAGCAGCACCGGCCCGACTGTCTACGAGCAGTACTTC. Translated, it gives CASSTGPTVYEQYF. The V and J genes are TRBV7-2 and TRBJ2-7, with D unclear. The CDR3 spans 14 residues. Trimming cost V 5 bases and J 3 bases, with 14 bases left between them. The germline gives CDR1 SGHTA, CDR2 FQGNSA.

The chain employs TRBV4-3 and TRBJ2-7; TRBD1 matches at 7 bases. The ends lost 4 bases at V and 2 bases at J; junction bases unmatched: 5. The CDR3 extends over 14 amino acids. Germline V CDR1 and CDR2: LGHNA, YSLEER. CDR3 amino acids: CASSRGDRPYEQYF. The CDR3 DNA is TGCGCCAGCAGCCGTGGGGACAGACCCTACGAGCAGTACTTC.

The rearrangement joins TRBV7-3 to TRBJ2-2; 8 bases align to TRBD1. The CDR3 runs 19 residues. J was trimmed by 0 bases and V by 3 bases; bases with no gene match: 12. The germline V gene encodes CDR1 SGHTA and CDR2 FQGTGA. The CDR3 sequence is CASSLTFLGTGANTGELFF. CDR3 coding DNA: TGTGCCAGCAGCTTGACCTTTCTCGGGACAGGCGCGAACACCGGGGAGCTGTTTTTT.

The chain links TRBV12-3 or TRBV12-4 to TRBJ2-1, with D perhaps TRBD1 or TRBD2 (5 bases each). The CDR3 extends over 13 amino acids. Trimming took 6 bases from V and 8 from J, leaving 14 bases between them. In DNA form, the CDR3 reads TGTGCCAGCAGCTGGGGACCCCAAGATGAGCAGTTCTTC. It encodes CASSWGPQDEQFF.

This sequence joins TRBV5-1 and TRBJ1-2, with unresolved D. The CDR3 totals 13 residues. The V end lost 3 bases, the J end lost 3 bases, and 9 bases lay between the germline ends. Germline assignment: CDR1 SGHRS and CDR2 YFSETQ. The CDR3 is CASSSEGYYGYTF. CDR3 nucleotide sequence: TGCGCCAGCAGCTCGGAAGGGTACTATGGCTACACCTTC.

The CDR3 DNA sequence: TGTGCCAGCAGTTACGACGGGAACACTGAAGCTTTCTTT. Translation gives CASSYDGNTEAFF. The J gene is TRBJ1-1, the V gene TRBV6-5, with D unresolved. The length of the CDR3 is 13 residues. Trimming removed 2 bases at V and 1 base at J, with 5 bases between. Germline CDR1 is MNHEY and CDR2 is SVGAGI.

The chain joins TRBV5-8 to TRBJ1-2; 7 bases agree with TRBD1. CDR3 length: 15 residues. V shed 4 bases and J 4 bases; nucleotides not matched to a gene: 10. Germline V gene lookup returns CDR1 SGHTS and CDR2 YDEGEE. The CDR3 DNA follows: TGTGCCAGCAGCCCGGGACCGGGACAGCCCTATGGCTACACCTTC. Its protein is CASSPGPGQPYGYTF.

The gene calls are TRBV24-1 and TRBJ2-2; 7 nucleotides match TRBD2. The CDR3 runs 16 residues. The trim removed 2 bases at V and 4 bases at J, leaving 6 bases unmatched. CDR1 KGHDR and CDR2 SFDVKD come from the germline V gene. CDR3 amino acids: CATSDSRGGGTGELFF. The CDR3 bases are TGTGCCACCAGTGATTCTCGGGGCGGGGGCACCGGGGAGCTGTTTTTT.

V usage is TRBV10-3 and J usage is TRBJ1-1; D perhaps matches TRBD1 (5 bases). Trimming left V 3 bases short and J 1 base short, with 9 bases between. The germline V gene has CDR1 ENHRY and CDR2 SYGVKD. CDR3 length: 14 residues. For the CDR3, the DNA is TGTGCCATCAGTGAATTCGGACAGAACACTGAAGCTTTCTTT. Protein sequence: CAISEFGQNTEAFF.

This clone was counted only a few times. The germline gene is not matched at one end of the junction; a read error may be the cause. The genes are TRBV12-5 and TRBJ2-1; D might be TRBD1 or TRBD2, each matching 5 bases. In germline, CDR1 is LGHNT, CDR2 FRNRAP. The CDR3 is 15 amino acids. CDR3 sequence reads: CASALGENTYNEQFF. CDR3 DNA: TGTGCTAGTGCTTTGGGGGAGAACACCTACAATGAGCAGTTCTTC. Full variable domain (rest looked up from reference TRBV12-5 and TRBJ2-1): DARVTQTPRHKVTEMGQEVTMRCQPILGHNTVFWYRQTMMQGLELLAYFRNRAPLDDSGMPKDRFSAEMPDATLATLKIQPSEPRDSAVYFCASALGENTYNEQFFGPGTRLTVL.

The chain is built from TRBV5-1 and TRBJ2-5; D possibly corresponds to TRBD2 (6 bases). Trimming shortened V by 3 bases and J by 5 bases, and 14 bases separated the two germline ends. CDR1 SGHRS and CDR2 YFSETQ come from the germline V gene. The CDR3 loop spans 14 amino acids. The CDR3 DNA follows: TGCGCCAGCAGCTCTGGCGGAGGGGACGAGACCCAGTACTTC. Residues: CASSSGGGDETQYF.

The rearrangement joins TRBV20-1 to TRBJ2-1; 7 positions match TRBD1. Per germline, CDR1 DFQATT and CDR2 SNEGSKA (reference sequence). The CDR3 loop spans 11 amino acids. The J segment lost 8 bases and the V segment lost 6 bases, leaving 4 bases of the junction unmatched. The CDR3 DNA is TGCAGTGCAACCAGGGGGTATGAGCAGTTCTTC. This codes for CSATRGYEQFF.

A remark on this clone: Other DNA sequences in the sample encode the same CDR3. V and J are TRBV2 and TRBJ1-2, with D uncertain. Per germline, CDR1 SNHLY and CDR2 FYNNEI. This CDR3 contains 12 residues. V lost 7 bases and J 5 bases, leaving 11 bases between the germline ends. CDR3 coding DNA: TGTGCCAGCACCCAGGAGGGATATGGCTACACCTTC. As protein: CASTQEGYGYTF.

The V and J genes are TRBV6-5 and TRBJ2-7, with D tentatively TRBD1 or TRBD2 (5 bases each). Trimming shortened V by 3 bases and J by 2 bases, and 8 bases separated the two germline ends. Per germline, CDR1 MNHEY and CDR2 SVGAGI. This CDR3 is 13 amino acids long. The CDR3 coding sequence is TGTGCCAGCAGTTATTGGGGACCCTACGAGCAGTACTTC. This translates into CASSYWGPYEQYF.

This clone has only one observation. V gene TRBV6-5 combines with J gene TRBJ2-3, with TRBD1 matching 8 bases. V was clipped by 2 bases and J by 4 bases; unmatched bases: 5. The germline V gene encodes CDR1 MNHEY and CDR2 SVGAGI. The CDR3 is made up of 15 amino acids. CDR3 nucleotide sequence: TGTGCCAGCAGTTACGACAGGGGTAGGGCAGATACGCAGTATTTT. It encodes CASSYDRGRADTQYF.

The chain links TRBV28 to TRBJ1-4; 9 positions match TRBD1. In germline, CDR1 is MDHEN, CDR2 SYDVKM. Trimming took 8 bases from V and 7 from J; bases not matched to a gene: 5. This CDR3 region has 13 residues. The CDR3 region has the DNA TGTGCCAGCGAGCCGGGACAGGGTGAAAAACTGTTTTTT. It codes for CASEPGQGEKLFF.

The chain employs TRBV27 and TRBJ2-3; D perhaps matches TRBD1 (5 bases). Trimming pared 8 bases from V and 9 bases from J, leaving 18 bases between. The CDR3 has 13 amino acids. Germline loops: CDR1 MNHEY, CDR2 SMNVEV (reference sequence). The CDR3 reads CASSGNRGWTQYF. In DNA form, the CDR3 reads TGTGCCAGCTCAGGGAATAGGGGTTGGACGCAGTATTTT.

The chain is built from TRBV2 and TRBJ1-6; perhaps TRBD1 as D (6 bases). The germline V gene encodes CDR1 SNHLY and CDR2 FYNNEI. The CDR3 has 15 amino acids. Trimming shortened V by 6 bases and J by 7 bases, and 16 bases separated the two germline ends. CDR3 amino acids: CASRRRDNFNSPLHF. The CDR3 region has the DNA TGTGCCAGCAGACGACGGGACAATTTCAATTCACCCCTCCACTTT.

The chain combines TRBV2 with TRBJ2-1, with a weak D call TRBD2 (6 bases). Trimming stripped 0 bases from V and 0 bases from J, with 15 bases between. This CDR3 is 18 amino acids long. Germline CDR1 reads SNHLY; CDR2 reads FYNNEI. The CDR3 loop is CASSEAEWGVSSYNEQFF. The CDR3 bases are TGTGCCAGCAGTGAAGCCGAGTGGGGGGTTTCCTCCTACAATGAGCAGTTCTTC.

The chain joins TRBV5-6 to TRBJ1-3; D is possibly TRBD1 (5 bases). Germline V gives CDR1 SGHDT, CDR2 YYEEEE. This CDR3 region has 16 residues. Trimming removed 3 bases from V and 2 bases from J, with 15 bases in between. The CDR3 region is CASSSGTRWPGNTIYF. Written as DNA, the CDR3 is TGTGCCAGCAGCTCAGGGACGCGATGGCCTGGAAACACCATATATTTT.

This rearrangement joins TRBV9 to TRBJ2-1; 7 positions match TRBD1. CDR3 size: 15 residues. V lost 4 bases to trimming and J lost 7 bases; unmatched junction nucleotides: 11. Looked up from germline, CDR1 is SGDLS and CDR2 is YYNGEE. CDR3 sequence: CASSTRDSRFNEQFF. Here the CDR3 DNA reads TGTGCCAGCAGCACTCGGGACAGCCGATTTAATGAGCAGTTCTTC. Supplemented by reference TRBV9 and TRBJ2-1, the full variable domain reads DSGVTQTPKHLITATGQRVTLRCSPRSGDLSVYWYQQSLDQGLQFLIQYYNGEERAKGNILERFSAQQFPDLHSELNLSSLELGDSALYFCASSTRDSRFNEQFFGPGTRLTVL.

This rearrangement joins TRBV3-1 (or the pseudogene TRBV3-2) to TRBJ1-2; D is ambiguous. The CDR3 has 14 amino acids. CDR1 LGHDT and CDR2 YNNKEL come from the germline V gene (reference sequence). With 1 base removed from V and 4 bases from J, the gap between germline ends came to 10 bases. CDR3 protein: CASSQVRDPYGYTF. CDR3 nucleotides: TGTGCCAGCAGCCAAGTAAGAGACCCCTATGGCTACACCTTC.

The DNA of the CDR3 is TGCGCCAGCAGGGGACTAGAGGAACCCGGGGAGCTGTTTTTT. Translated: CASRGLEEPGELFF. This rearrangement joins TRBV5-1 to TRBJ2-2; 8 bases align to TRBD2. The J segment lost 6 bases and the V segment lost 5 bases, leaving 6 bases of the junction unmatched. Germline V gene lookup returns CDR1 SGHRS and CDR2 YFSETQ. CDR3 size: 14 residues.

The V and J genes are TRBV7-3 and TRBJ2-1; D may be TRBD2 (6 bases). V dropped 4 bases and J dropped 4 bases, with 14 bases sitting between them. CDR3 length equals 15 residues. Germline CDR1 is SGHTA and CDR2 is FQGTGA. The CDR3 coding sequence is TGTGCCAGCAGCTCCGGGAGTCCCCCTTACAATGAGCAGTTCTTC. As protein: CASSSGSPPYNEQFF.